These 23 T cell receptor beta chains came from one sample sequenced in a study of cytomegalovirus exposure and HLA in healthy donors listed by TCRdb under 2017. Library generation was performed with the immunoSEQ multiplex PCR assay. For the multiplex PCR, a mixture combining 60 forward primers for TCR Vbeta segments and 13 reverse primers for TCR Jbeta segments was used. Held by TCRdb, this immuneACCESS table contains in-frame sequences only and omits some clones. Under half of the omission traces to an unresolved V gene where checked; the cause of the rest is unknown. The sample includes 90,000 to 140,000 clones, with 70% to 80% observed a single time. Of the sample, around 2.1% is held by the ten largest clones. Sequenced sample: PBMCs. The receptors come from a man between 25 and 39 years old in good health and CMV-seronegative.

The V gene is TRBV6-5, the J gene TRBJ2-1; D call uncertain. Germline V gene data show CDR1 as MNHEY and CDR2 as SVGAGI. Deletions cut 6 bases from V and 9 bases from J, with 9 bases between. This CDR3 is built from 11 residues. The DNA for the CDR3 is TGTGCCAGCAGCGTAGCCGGTGAGCAGTTCTTC. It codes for CASSVAGEQFF.

The CDR3 protein is CASSFFSGPGETQYF. Here the CDR3 DNA reads TGTGCCAGCAGTTTCTTTAGCGGACCAGGGGAGACCCAGTACTTC. The rearrangement joins TRBV28 to TRBJ2-5; perhaps TRBD2 as D (6 bases). CDR1 is MDHEN and CDR2 is SYDVKM in the germline V gene. This CDR3 spans 15 amino acids. V was pared by 3 bases and J by 5 bases, with 16 bases between.

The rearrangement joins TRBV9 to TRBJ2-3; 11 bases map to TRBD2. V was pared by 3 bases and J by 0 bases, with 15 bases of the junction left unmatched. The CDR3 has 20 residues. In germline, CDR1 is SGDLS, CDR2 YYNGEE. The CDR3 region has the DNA TGTGCCAGCAGCGCCCTGGGGCTAGCGGGGGGAATCGCTAGCACAGATACGCAGTATTTT. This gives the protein CASSALGLAGGIASTDTQYF. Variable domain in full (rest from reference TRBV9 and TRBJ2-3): DSGVTQTPKHLITATGQRVTLRCSPRSGDLSVYWYQQSLDQGLQFLIQYYNGEERAKGNILERFSAQQFPDLHSELNLSSLELGDSALYFCASSALGLAGGIASTDTQYFGPGTRLTVL.

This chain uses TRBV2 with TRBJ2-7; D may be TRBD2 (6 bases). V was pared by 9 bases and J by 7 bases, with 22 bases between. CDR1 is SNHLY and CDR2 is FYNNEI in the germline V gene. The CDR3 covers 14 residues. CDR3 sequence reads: CASIPTSSLLEQYF. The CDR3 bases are TGTGCCAGTATTCCGACTAGTTCCCTTCTTGAGCAGTACTTC.

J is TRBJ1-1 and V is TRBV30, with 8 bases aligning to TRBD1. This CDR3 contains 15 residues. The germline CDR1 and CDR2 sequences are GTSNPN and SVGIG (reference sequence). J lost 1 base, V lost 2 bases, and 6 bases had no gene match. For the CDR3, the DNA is TGTGCCTGGAGTCCGGTGGACAGGGCGAACACTGAAGCTTTCTTT. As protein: CAWSPVDRANTEAFF.

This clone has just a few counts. The CDR3 coding sequence is TGTGCCAGCAGCGCCAGCGGGAACCCAGCCTACGAGCAGTACTTC. Its translation: CASSASGNPAYEQYF. The chain is built from TRBV9 and TRBJ2-7; 7 bases agree with TRBD2. V was pared by 3 bases and J by 2 bases, with 8 bases of the junction left unmatched. In germline, CDR1 is SGDLS, CDR2 YYNGEE. The length of the CDR3 is 15 residues.

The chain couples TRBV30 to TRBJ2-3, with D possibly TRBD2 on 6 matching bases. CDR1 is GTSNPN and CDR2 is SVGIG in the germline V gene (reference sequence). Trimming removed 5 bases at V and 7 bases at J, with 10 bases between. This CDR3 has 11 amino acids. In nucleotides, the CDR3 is TGTGCCTGGGGCGGGACGTATACGCAGTATTTT. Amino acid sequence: CAWGGTYTQYF.

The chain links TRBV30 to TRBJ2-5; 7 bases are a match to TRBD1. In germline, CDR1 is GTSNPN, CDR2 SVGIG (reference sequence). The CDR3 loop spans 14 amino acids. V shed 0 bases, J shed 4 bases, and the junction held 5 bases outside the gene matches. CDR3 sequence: CAWSVKGAGETQYF. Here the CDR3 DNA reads TGTGCCTGGAGTGTAAAGGGGGCGGGAGAGACCCAGTACTTC.

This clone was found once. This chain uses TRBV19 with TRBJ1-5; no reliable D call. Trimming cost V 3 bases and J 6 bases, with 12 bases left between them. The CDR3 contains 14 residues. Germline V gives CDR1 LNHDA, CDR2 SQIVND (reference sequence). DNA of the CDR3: TGTGCCAGTAGTATCTCAGGTTATGGTCAGCCCCAGCATTTT. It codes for CASSISGYGQPQHF.

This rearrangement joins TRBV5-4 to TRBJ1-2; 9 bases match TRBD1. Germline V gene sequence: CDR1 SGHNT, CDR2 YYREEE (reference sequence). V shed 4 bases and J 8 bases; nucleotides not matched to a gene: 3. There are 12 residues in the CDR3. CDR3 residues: CASSRTGEGYTF. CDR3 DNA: TGTGCCAGCAGCAGGACAGGGGAAGGCTACACCTTC. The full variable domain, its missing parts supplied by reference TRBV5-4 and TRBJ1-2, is ETGVTQSPTHLIKTRGQQVTLRCSSQSGHNTVSWYQQALGQGPQFIFQYYREEENGRGNFPPRFSGLQFPNYSSELNVNALELDDSALYLCASSRTGEGYTFGSGTRLTVV.

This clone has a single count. The CDR3 region has the DNA TGTGCCAGCAGCTTCTCCGGGACACCTAATTCACCCCTCCACTTT. Translated: CASSFSGTPNSPLHF. The chain carries TRBV9 and TRBJ1-6; tentative D call: TRBD1 (6 bases). Germline CDR1 SGDLS, CDR2 YYNGEE. The CDR3 covers 15 residues. Trimming removed 4 bases from V and 6 bases from J, with 14 bases in between.

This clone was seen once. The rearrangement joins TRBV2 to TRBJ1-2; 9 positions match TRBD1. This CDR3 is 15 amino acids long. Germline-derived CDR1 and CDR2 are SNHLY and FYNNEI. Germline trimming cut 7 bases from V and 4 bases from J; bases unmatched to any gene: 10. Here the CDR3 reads CASNPGTGIFYGYTF. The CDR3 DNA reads TGTGCCAGCAACCCCGGGACAGGGATTTTCTATGGCTACACCTTC.

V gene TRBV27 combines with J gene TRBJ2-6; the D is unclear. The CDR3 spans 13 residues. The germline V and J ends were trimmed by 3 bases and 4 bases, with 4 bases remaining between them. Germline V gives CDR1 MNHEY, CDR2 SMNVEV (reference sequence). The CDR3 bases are TGTGCCAGCAGTTTCTCCGGGGCCAACGTCCTGACTTTC. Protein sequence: CASSFSGANVLTF.

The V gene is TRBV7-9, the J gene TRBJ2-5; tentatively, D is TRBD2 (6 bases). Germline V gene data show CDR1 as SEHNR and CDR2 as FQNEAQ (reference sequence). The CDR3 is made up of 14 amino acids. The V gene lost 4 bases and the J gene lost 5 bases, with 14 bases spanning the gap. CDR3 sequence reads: CASSSGLVPETQYF. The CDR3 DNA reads TGTGCCAGCAGCTCGGGACTGGTCCCGGAGACCCAGTACTTC.

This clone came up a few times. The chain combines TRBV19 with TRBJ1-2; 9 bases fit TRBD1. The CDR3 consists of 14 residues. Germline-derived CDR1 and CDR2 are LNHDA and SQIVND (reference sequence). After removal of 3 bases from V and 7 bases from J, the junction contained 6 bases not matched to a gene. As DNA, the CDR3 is TGTGCCAGTAGTATGATGGGACAGGGTTTTGGCTACACCTTC. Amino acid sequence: CASSMMGQGFGYTF.

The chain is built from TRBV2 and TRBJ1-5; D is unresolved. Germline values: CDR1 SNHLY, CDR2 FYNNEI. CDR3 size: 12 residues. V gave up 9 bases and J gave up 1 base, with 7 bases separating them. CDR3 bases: TGTGCCAGTGGTCGGAGCAATCAGCCCCAGCATTTT. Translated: CASGRSNQPQHF.

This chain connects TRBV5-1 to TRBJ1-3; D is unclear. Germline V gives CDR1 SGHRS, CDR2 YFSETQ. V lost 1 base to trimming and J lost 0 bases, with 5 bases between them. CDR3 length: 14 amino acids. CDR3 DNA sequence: TGCGCCAGCAGCTTGATGAGCTCTGGAAACACCATATATTTT. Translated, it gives CASSLMSSGNTIYF.

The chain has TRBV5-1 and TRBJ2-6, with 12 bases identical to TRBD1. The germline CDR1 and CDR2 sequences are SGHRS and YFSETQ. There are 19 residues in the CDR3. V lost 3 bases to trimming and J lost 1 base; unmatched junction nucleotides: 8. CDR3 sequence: CASSSHGGQGASGANVLTF. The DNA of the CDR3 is TGCGCCAGCAGCTCACACGGGGGACAGGGGGCATCTGGGGCCAACGTCCTGACTTTC.

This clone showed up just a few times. The CDR3 loop reads CASSPTGGYEQYF. The CDR3 DNA reads TGTGCCAGCAGCCCTACAGGAGGGTACGAGCAGTACTTC. This chain joins TRBV7-9 and TRBJ2-7; D may be TRBD2 (6 bases). The germline CDR1 and CDR2 sequences are SEHNR and FQNEAQ (reference sequence). V was cut by 5 bases and J by 4 bases, with 12 bases left in between. The CDR3 runs 13 residues.

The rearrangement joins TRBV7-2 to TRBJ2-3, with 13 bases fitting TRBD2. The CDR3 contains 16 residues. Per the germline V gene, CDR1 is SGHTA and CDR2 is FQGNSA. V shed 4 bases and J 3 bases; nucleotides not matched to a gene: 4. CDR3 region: CASSSRTSGGTDTQYF. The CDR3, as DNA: TGTGCCAGCAGCTCTAGGACTAGCGGGGGAACAGATACGCAGTATTTT. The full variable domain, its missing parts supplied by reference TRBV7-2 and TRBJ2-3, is GAGVSQSPSNKVTEKGKDVELRCDPISGHTALYWYRQSLGQGLEFLIYFQGNSAPDKSGLPSDRFSAERTGGSVSTLTIQRTQQEDSAVYLCASSSRTSGGTDTQYFGPGTRLTVL.

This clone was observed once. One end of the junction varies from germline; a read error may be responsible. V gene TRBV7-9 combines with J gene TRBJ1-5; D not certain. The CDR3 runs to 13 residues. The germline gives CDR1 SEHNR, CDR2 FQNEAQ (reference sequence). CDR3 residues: CSSSVESGQPQHF. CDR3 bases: TGTTCCAGCAGCGTGGAGAGCGGTCAGCCCCAGCATTTT.

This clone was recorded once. CDR3 in DNA: TGCGCCAGCAGTGATGCGGGTAGGGCTAATCAGCCCCAGCATTTT. It specifies CASSDAGRANQPQHF. V gene TRBV10-1 combines with J gene TRBJ1-5; no clear D gene. The CDR3 is 15 residues long. Trimming took off 3 bases at V and 4 bases at J, with 13 bases between the two ends. The germline gives CDR1 WNHNN, CDR2 SYGVQD (reference sequence).

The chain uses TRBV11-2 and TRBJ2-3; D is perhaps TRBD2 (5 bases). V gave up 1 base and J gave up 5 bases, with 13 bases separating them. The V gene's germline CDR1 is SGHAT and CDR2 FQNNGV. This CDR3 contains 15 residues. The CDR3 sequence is CASSLVQDSLDTQYF. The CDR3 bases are TGTGCCAGCAGCTTAGTGCAGGACTCCTTAGATACGCAGTATTTT.